Following are 3 T cell receptor beta chains from one sample sequenced in a study of T cell repertoires in cytomegalovirus infection. Which antigens these TCRs recognize remains unknown. TCRdb processed the reads anew with MiXCR; each CDR3 protein has one entry. In the table there are about 500,000 distinct CDR3 sequences, roughly 34% of which are singletons. This specimen consisted of cultured PBMCs, obtained from culture after CMV antigen stimulation. The origin of the receptors is a human donor in good health (CMV status not recorded). Some clones in this sample may be carry-over from other donors' samples.

This clonotype was picked up a small number of times. The chain links TRBV7-6 to TRBJ1-1, with TRBD1 matching over 7 bases. The CDR3 is 16 residues long. Germline V gene lookup returns CDR1 SGHVS and CDR2 FNYEAQ. V was pared by 4 bases and J by 0 bases, with 8 bases of the junction left unmatched. CDR3 sequence (DNA): TGTGCCAGCAGCTCACAGATAGGGGGCTTGAACACTGAAGCTTTCTTT. Translated, it gives CASSSQIGGLNTEAFF.

There are a few counts of this clonotype. The chain combines TRBV7-2 with TRBJ1-5; D ambiguous. Trimming left V 4 bases short and J 7 bases short, with 8 bases between. The CDR3 sequence is 12 residues long. Per the germline V gene, CDR1 is SGHTA and CDR2 is FQGNSA. The CDR3 DNA reads as TGTGCCAGCAGCTGGGCGGGGCAGCCCCAGCATTTT. It is translated as CASSWAGQPQHF.

This chain links TRBV7-7 with TRBJ2-6; the match to TRBD2 covers 9 bases. Per germline, CDR1 SSHAT and CDR2 FNYEAQ (reference sequence). J gave up 0 bases and V 2 bases, and 8 bases lay outside the gene matches. The CDR3 runs to 19 residues. CDR3 sequence reads: CASSLSPSGTLSGANVLTF. The CDR3 nucleotides are TGTGCCAGCAGCTTATCCCCTAGCGGGACCCTCTCTGGGGCCAACGTCCTGACTTTC.